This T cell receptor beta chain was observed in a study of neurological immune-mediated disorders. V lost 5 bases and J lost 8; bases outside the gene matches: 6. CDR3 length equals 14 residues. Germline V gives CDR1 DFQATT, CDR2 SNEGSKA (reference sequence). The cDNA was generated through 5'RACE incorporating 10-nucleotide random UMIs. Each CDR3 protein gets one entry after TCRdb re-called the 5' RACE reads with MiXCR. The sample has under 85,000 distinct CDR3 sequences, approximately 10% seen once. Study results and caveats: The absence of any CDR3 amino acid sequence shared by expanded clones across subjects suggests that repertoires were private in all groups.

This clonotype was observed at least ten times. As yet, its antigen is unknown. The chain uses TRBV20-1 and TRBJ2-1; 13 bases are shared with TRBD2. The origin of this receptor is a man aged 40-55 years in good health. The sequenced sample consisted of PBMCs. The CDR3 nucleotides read TGCAGTGCTGGAAGGACTAGCGGGAGCGATGAGCAGTTCTTC. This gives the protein CSAGRTSGSDEQFF.